These 18 T cell receptor beta chains were all obtained from the same sample, sequenced in a study of T cells in Graves' hyperthyroidism and ophthalmopathy. Amplification targeted TCR beta CDR3 regions from RNA transcripts. HTBI primers were the set used in a first-round RT-PCR of the TCR CDR3. TCRdb reprocessed the multiplex PCR reads with MiXCR, giving one entry per CDR3 protein. The sample lists 450,000 to 650,000 distinct CDR3 sequences, 11% to 15% seen once, with more than 6% in the top ten. The specimen sequenced was blood. The receptors here all came from a woman under 30 with Graves' ophthalmopathy.

This clonotype has at least ten counts. The chain uses TRBV6-1 and TRBJ2-7; tentatively, D is TRBD2 (5 bases). Per germline, CDR1 MNHNS and CDR2 SASEGT. With 10 bases removed from V and 0 bases from J, the gap between germline ends came to 19 bases. The CDR3 extends over 15 amino acids. DNA of the CDR3: TGTGCCATCCGAACCTCCGGGGAAAGCTCCTACGAGCAGTACTTC. It encodes CAIRTSGESSYEQYF.

This clonotype was counted between two and nine times. The V gene is TRBV19, the J gene TRBJ2-1; TRBD2 might be the D (6 bases). The V gene lost 7 bases and the J gene lost 5 bases, with 12 bases spanning the gap. The CDR3 is 13 residues long. Germline V gene lookup returns CDR1 LNHDA and CDR2 SQIVND (reference sequence). The CDR3 is CASTIGGHNEQFF. The CDR3 DNA reads as TGTGCCAGTACCATCGGGGGTCACAATGAGCAGTTCTTC.

There are many counts of this clonotype. The chain combines TRBV20-1 with TRBJ2-7, with 9 bases matching TRBD1. V shed 5 bases, J shed 3 bases, and the junction held 8 bases outside the gene matches. Germline CDR1 and CDR2: DFQATT and SNEGSKA (reference sequence). The CDR3 is 14 residues long. CDR3 sequence: CSALGQGNVYEQYF. Here the CDR3 DNA reads TGCAGTGCTTTAGGACAGGGGAATGTCTACGAGCAGTACTTC.

In its sample, this clonotype was seen many times. This sequence joins TRBV12-3 or TRBV12-4 and TRBJ1-4; D gene ambiguous. The CDR3 contains 12 residues. V lost 6 bases to trimming and J lost 8 bases, with 10 bases between them. This CDR3 is CASREDGEKLFF. Written as DNA, the CDR3 is TGTGCCAGCAGGGAAGACGGGGAAAAACTGTTTTTT.

This clonotype was seen more than once but under ten times. The chain is built from TRBV11-3 and TRBJ1-3, with D possibly matching TRBD1 (5 bases). The V gene's germline CDR1 is SGHNT and CDR2 YENEEA. The CDR3 is made up of 16 amino acids. V shed 4 bases and J shed 7 bases, with 20 bases lying between them. This CDR3 reads CASSSNLPGAANTIYF. The CDR3 region has the DNA TGTGCCAGCAGCTCAAACCTACCCGGGGCGGCGAACACCATATATTTT.

A few counts support this clonotype. V and J are TRBV29-1 and TRBJ2-1; no clear D gene. The length of the CDR3 is 10 residues. CDR1 is SQVTM and CDR2 is ANQGSEA in the germline V gene. Trimming pared 7 bases from V and 10 bases from J, leaving 11 bases between. The CDR3 loop is CSARAREQFF. CDR3 sequence (DNA): TGCAGCGCCCGCGCAAGGGAGCAGTTCTTC.

This clonotype was picked up many times. The V call is TRBV6-1, the J call TRBJ2-3; 10 positions agree with TRBD1. Germline CDR1 reads MNHNS; CDR2 reads SASEGT. Losses at the gene ends were 6 bases for V and 1 base for J; bases not matched to a gene: 4. The CDR3 is made up of 15 amino acids. CDR3 amino acids: CASRQGTGGTDTQYF. CDR3 sequence (DNA): TGTGCCAGCAGGCAAGGGACAGGGGGCACAGATACGCAGTATTTT.

This clonotype was detected only a few times. Possible read error: a much larger clone is one base away. This chain links TRBV27 with TRBJ2-3; 10 nucleotides align to TRBD1. Unmatched junction bases numbered 7, after V lost 5 bases and J lost 8 bases. This CDR3 comprises 14 residues. Germline loops: CDR1 MNHEY, CDR2 SMNVEV (reference sequence). CDR3 nucleotides: TGTGCCAGCAGTATGACAGGGGGCTCAGGTACGCAGTATTTT. Its protein product is CASSMTGGSGTQYF.

This clonotype was found a few times. The gene calls are TRBV15 and TRBJ2-1, with 10 bases fitting TRBD2. The CDR3 length is 14 residues. Germline lookup yields CDR1 LNHNV and CDR2 YYDKDF (reference sequence). V was clipped by 5 bases and J by 7 bases; unmatched bases: 5. For the CDR3, the DNA is TGTGCCACCAGCGGGAGCGGGGGGGGTAATGAGCAGTTCTTC. This translates into CATSGSGGGNEQFF.

This clonotype has a count of ten or more. The V call is TRBV6-2 or TRBV6-3, the J call TRBJ2-1; D is undetermined. The CDR3 is 11 residues long. CDR1 and CDR2 from the germline V gene are MNHEY and SVGEGT. Trimming shortened V by 2 bases and J by 7 bases, and 3 bases separated the two germline ends. The CDR3 sequence: CASSYPNEQFF. The CDR3 bases are TGTGCCAGCAGTTACCCAAATGAGCAGTTCTTC.

The chain uses TRBV19 and TRBJ1-1; D is possibly TRBD1 (6 bases). Trimming cost V 7 bases and J 3 bases, with 15 bases left between them. Germline V gene data show CDR1 as LNHDA and CDR2 as SQIVND (reference sequence). The CDR3 spans 14 residues. CDR3 sequence reads: CASTRGVEDTEAFF. CDR3 in DNA: TGTGCCAGTACAAGGGGGGTGGAGGACACTGAAGCTTTCTTT. The complete variable domain, with remaining parts taken from reference TRBV19 and TRBJ1-1, reads DGGITQSPKYLFRKEGQNVTLSCEQNLNHDAMYWYRQDPGQGLRLIYYSQIVNDFQKGDIAEGYSVSREKKESFPLTVTSAQKNPTAFYLCASTRGVEDTEAFFGQGTRLTVV.

This clonotype was recorded at least ten times. The rearrangement uses TRBV2 and TRBJ1-4; possibly TRBD1 for D (6 bases). Germline V lookup: CDR1 SNHLY, CDR2 FYNNEI. Trimming left V 6 bases short and J 4 bases short, with 15 bases between. The CDR3 is 15 amino acids. The CDR3 here is CASRGDRRNNEKLFF. In nucleotides, the CDR3 is TGTGCCAGCAGAGGCGACAGGAGGAATAATGAAAAACTGTTTTTT. Full variable domain (missing parts from reference TRBV2 and TRBJ1-4): EPEVTQTPSHQVTQMGQEVILRCVPISNHLYFYWYRQILGQKVEFLVSFYNNEISEKSEIFDDQFSVERPDGSNFTLKIRSTKLEDSAMYFCASRGDRRNNEKLFFGSGTQLSVL.

In its sample, this clonotype was seen a few times. The V and J genes are TRBV4-3 and TRBJ1-2; D uncertain. Trimming took 4 bases from V and 8 from J, leaving 14 bases between them. Germline V lookup: CDR1 LGHNA, CDR2 YSLEER. The CDR3 is 13 amino acids. DNA for the CDR3: TGCGCCAGCAGCCGTGAGAGGAACGACGGCTACACCTTC. Its protein is CASSRERNDGYTF.

The gene calls are TRBV19 and TRBJ2-1, with 13 bases that match TRBD2. The ends lost 3 bases at V and 7 bases at J; junction bases unmatched: 12. The CDR3 is 18 residues long. Looked up from germline, CDR1 is LNHDA and CDR2 is SQIVND (reference sequence). Here the CDR3 DNA reads TGTGCCAGTAGTATTCGACTAGCGGGAGGACCGAGGGCAAATGAGCAGTTCTTC. This codes for CASSIRLAGGPRANEQFF.

The V call is TRBV6-5, the J call TRBJ2-3, with TRBD2 matching 12 bases. Trimming cost V 0 bases and J 4 bases; bases outside gene matches: 8. Looked up from germline, CDR1 is MNHEY and CDR2 is SVGAGI. This CDR3 has 18 amino acids. Here the CDR3 reads CASSYSPTSGGVADTQYF. DNA for the CDR3: TGTGCCAGCAGTTACTCCCCGACTAGCGGGGGAGTGGCAGATACGCAGTATTTT.

This clonotype showed up many times. This rearrangement joins TRBV19 to TRBJ2-1, with 10 bases identical to TRBD2. J gave up 6 bases and V 6 bases, and 11 bases lay outside the gene matches. CDR1 is LNHDA and CDR2 is SQIVND in the germline V gene (reference sequence). The CDR3 is made up of 16 amino acids. CDR3 protein: CASRMTDRTSGNEQFF. DNA for the CDR3: TGTGCCAGTAGAATGACAGACAGGACTAGCGGCAATGAGCAGTTCTTC.

This clonotype was seen ten or more times. The chain combines TRBV12-3 or TRBV12-4 with TRBJ2-1, with 9 bases aligning to TRBD2. V lost 1 base and J lost 9; bases outside the gene matches: 7. This CDR3 is built from 15 residues. This chain's CDR3 is CASSLGSGSGTEQFF. The CDR3 DNA reads TGTGCCAGCAGTTTAGGTAGCGGGAGTGGGACTGAGCAGTTCTTC.

As for this clonotype: Possible read error: a much larger clone is one base away. The rearrangement links TRBV11-2 to TRBJ2-7, with D uncertain. CDR1 is SGHAT, CDR2 FQNNGV, per germline. V lost 8 bases and J 6 bases, leaving 32 bases between the germline ends. The CDR3 has 18 residues. The DNA of the CDR3 is TGTGCCAGCGGAAGCTTAAAGGGTCCCGGCTCCCACTGGAGCGAGCAGTACTTC. Its protein is CASGSLKGPGSHWSEQYF.